This T cell receptor (beta chain) appears in the sequencing data of a study of blood T cells in healthy people across ages. Study-wide findings and caveats: The recorded TCR beta diversity per million T cells decreased in a roughly linear manner with age.

Sample-barcoded 5' priming and a J-beta primer mix drove a second PCR of roughly 6 to 12 cycles. TCRdb reprocessed the 5' RACE reads with MiXCR, giving one entry per CDR3 protein. Of some 750,000 distinct CDR3 sequences in the sample, approximately 21% were seen once. This clonotype was counted only a few times. Its antigen is undetermined. Peripheral blood, roughly 9.1 milliliters per donor, was collected. Researchers isolated at least 7 million PBMCs per sample. Extracted total RNA amounted to at least 5.5 micrograms for each sample. The CDR3 covers 13 residues. Germline CDR1 reads SGDLS; CDR2 reads YYNGEE.

Sequenced: blood. The J gene is TRBJ2-1, the V gene TRBV9, with 7 bases lining up with TRBD1. The assigned J gene may be wrong: the sequence end matches TRBJ2-7 better. This receptor was taken from a man in his 70s in good health. This CDR3 reads CASGRQGIVEQYV. The CDR3, as DNA: TGTGCCAGCGGGAGACAGGGAATCGTCGAGCAGTACGTC.